The T cell receptor beta chain under discussion was sequenced for a study of T cell changes during pregnancy in multiple sclerosis. This table comes from immunoSEQ multiplex PCR, and its TCRdb copy is limited to in-frame clones, with some not included. The data show around 70,000 clones, 80% to 95% seen once. The V segment lost 4 bases and the J segment 12 bases; nucleotides outside the gene matches: 11. The length of the CDR3 is 14 residues. Germline V lookup: CDR1 SGDLS, CDR2 YYNGEE. This receptor was obtained from a female donor with multiple sclerosis, enrolled in a pregnancy study. The sample here was CD4+ T cells from peripheral blood mononuclear cells, taken after pregnancy. This chain joins TRBV9 and TRBJ1-4, with 8 bases matching TRBD1. CDR3 bases: TGTGCCAGCAGCCCCGGGACAGGTTGGACTCAACTGTTTTTT. Its protein is CASSPGTGWTQLFF.